This record concerns one T cell receptor (beta chain) sequence. Antigen unknown. Primers included in the PCR were 60 Vbeta and 13 Jbeta primers. TCRdb's copy holds only in-frame clones and misses some; the assay was immunoSEQ multiplex PCR. The sample lists about 110,000 clones; around 70% were seen once. The data were obtained in a study of cytomegalovirus exposure and HLA in healthy donors. Study-wide points: In presence/absence analyses, roughly uniform sequencing depth across donors was assumed. Highly shared variants forming one cluster were likely a sequencing artifact. In a later analysis, an Asian-associated ancestry cluster reportedly showed fewer N-insertions than the roughly 700-donor mean. Across donors, most TCRs were seen rarely, yet some public ones were widespread.

V was shortened by 0 bases and J by 8 bases, with 16 bases between the two germline ends. The CDR3 extends over 15 amino acids. Germline CDR1 and CDR2: MDHEN and SYDVKM. Sequenced: PBMCs. The chain carries TRBV28 and TRBJ1-1; the D gene is possibly TRBD1 (5 bases). The TCR originated in a boy younger than 18 in good health and CMV-seronegative. CDR3: CASSLWTGGRSEAFF. The CDR3, as DNA: TGTGCCAGCAGTTTATGGACGGGGGGTCGATCCGAAGCTTTCTTT.